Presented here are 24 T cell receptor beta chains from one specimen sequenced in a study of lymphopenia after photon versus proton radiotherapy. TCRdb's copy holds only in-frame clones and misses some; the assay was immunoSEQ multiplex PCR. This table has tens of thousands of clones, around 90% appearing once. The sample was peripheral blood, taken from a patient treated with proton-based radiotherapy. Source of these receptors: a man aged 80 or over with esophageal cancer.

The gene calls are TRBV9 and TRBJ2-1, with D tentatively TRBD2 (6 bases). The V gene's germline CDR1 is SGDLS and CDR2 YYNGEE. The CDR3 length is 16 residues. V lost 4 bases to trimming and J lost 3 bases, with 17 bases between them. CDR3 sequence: CASSPRGGENYNEQFF. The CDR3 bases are TGTGCCAGCAGCCCCCGCGGCGGGGAAAACTACAATGAGCAGTTCTTC.

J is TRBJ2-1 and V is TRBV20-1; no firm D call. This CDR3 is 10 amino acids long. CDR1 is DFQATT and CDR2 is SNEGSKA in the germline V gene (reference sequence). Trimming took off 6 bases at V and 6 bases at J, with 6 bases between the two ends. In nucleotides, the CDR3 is TGCAGTGCGGGCGGCAATGAGCAGTTCTTC. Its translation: CSAGGNEQFF.

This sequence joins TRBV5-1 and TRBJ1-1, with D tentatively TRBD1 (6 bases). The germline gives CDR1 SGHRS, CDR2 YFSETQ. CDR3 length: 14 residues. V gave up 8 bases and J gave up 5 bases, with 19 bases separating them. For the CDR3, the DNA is TGCGCCAGTCAACTTTCGGAAAGGGGGACTGAAGCTTTCTTT. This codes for CASQLSERGTEAFF.

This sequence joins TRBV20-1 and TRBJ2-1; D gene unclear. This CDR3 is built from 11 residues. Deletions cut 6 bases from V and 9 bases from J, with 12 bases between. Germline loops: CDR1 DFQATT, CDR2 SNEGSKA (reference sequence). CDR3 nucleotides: TGCAGTGCATACCCTAGGACTGAGCAGTTCTTC. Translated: CSAYPRTEQFF.

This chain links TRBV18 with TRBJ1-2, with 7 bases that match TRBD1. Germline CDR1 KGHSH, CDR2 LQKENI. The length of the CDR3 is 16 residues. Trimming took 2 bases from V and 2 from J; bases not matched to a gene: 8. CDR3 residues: CASSPTELTGNYGYTF. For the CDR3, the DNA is TGTGCCAGCTCACCAACCGAGCTGACAGGGAACTATGGCTACACCTTC.

CDR3 region: CASSLRGTDSYNEQFF. DNA of the CDR3: TGTGCCAGCAGCTTACGGGGGACTGACTCCTACAATGAGCAGTTCTTC. The chain couples TRBV11-3 to TRBJ2-1; a weak D match, TRBD2 (6 bases). Germline V CDR1 and CDR2: SGHNT, YENEEA. This CDR3 spans 16 amino acids. Between the trimmed V and J ends, which lost 2 bases and 0 bases, there was a span of 11 bases.

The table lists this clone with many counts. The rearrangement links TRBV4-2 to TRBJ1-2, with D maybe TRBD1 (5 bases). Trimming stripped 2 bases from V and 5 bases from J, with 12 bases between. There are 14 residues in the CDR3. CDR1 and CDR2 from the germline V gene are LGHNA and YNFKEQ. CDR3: CASSQNRAGYGYTF. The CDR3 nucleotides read TGTGCCAGCAGCCAAAATCGGGCAGGGTATGGCTACACCTTC.

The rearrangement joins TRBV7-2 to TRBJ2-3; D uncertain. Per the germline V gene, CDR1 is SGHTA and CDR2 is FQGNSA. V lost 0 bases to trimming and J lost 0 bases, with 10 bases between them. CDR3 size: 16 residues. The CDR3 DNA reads TGTGCCAGCAGCTTAGCGCCCGGCTCGAGCACAGATACGCAGTATTTT. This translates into CASSLAPGSSTDTQYF.

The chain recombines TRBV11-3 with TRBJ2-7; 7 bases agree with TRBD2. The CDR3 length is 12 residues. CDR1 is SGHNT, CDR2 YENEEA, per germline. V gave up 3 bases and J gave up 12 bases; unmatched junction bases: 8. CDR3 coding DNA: TGTGCCAGCAGCTTGGGCGGGGGTTCTCTGTACTTC. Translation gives CASSLGGGSLYF.

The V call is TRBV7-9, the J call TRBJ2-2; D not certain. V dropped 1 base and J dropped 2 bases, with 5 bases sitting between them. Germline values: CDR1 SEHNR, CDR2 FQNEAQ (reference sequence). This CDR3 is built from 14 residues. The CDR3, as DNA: TGTGCCAGCAGCTTAGGACAAAACACCGGGGAGCTGTTTTTT. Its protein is CASSLGQNTGELFF.

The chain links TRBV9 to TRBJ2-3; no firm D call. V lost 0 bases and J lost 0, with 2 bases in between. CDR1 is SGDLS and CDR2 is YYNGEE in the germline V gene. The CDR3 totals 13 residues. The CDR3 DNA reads TGTGCCAGCAGCGTAGGAAGCACAGATACGCAGTATTTT. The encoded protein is CASSVGSTDTQYF.

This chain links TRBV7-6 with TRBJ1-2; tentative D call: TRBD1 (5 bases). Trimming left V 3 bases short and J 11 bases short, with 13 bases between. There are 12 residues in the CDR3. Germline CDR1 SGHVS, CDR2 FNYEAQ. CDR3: CASSFRGSGYTF. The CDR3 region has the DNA TGTGCCAGCAGCTTTCGGGGCAGCGGATACACCTTC.

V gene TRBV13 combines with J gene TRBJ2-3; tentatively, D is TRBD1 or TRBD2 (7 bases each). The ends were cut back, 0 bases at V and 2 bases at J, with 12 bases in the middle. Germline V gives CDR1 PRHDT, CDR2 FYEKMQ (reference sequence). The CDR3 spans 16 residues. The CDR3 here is CASSLGGGGHTDTQYF. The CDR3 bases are TGTGCCAGCAGCTTAGGGGGAGGGGGCCACACAGATACGCAGTATTTT.

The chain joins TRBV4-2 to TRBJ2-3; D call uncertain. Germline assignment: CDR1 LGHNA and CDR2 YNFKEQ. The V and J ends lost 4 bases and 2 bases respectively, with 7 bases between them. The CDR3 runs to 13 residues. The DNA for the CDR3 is TGTGCCAGCAGCCGTTTGACCACAGATACGCAGTATTTT. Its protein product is CASSRLTTDTQYF.

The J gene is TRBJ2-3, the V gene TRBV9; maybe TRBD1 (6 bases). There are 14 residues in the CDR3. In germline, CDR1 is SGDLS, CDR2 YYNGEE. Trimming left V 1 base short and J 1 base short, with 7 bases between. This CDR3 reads CASSVPGGTDTQYF. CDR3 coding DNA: TGTGCCAGCAGCGTACCAGGGGGCACAGATACGCAGTATTTT.

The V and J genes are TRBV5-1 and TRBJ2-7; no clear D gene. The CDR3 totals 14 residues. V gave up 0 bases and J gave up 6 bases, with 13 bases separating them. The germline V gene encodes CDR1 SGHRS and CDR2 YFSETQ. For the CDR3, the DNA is TGCGCCAGCAGCTTGGGGCCCACAATCAGCGAGCAGTACTTC. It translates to CASSLGPTISEQYF.

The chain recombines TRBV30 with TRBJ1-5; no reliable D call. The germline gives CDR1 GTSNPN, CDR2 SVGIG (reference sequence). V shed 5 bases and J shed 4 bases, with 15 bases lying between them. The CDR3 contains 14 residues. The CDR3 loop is CAWGSTTANQPQHF. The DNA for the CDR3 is TGTGCCTGGGGGAGCACTACCGCGAATCAGCCCCAGCATTTT.

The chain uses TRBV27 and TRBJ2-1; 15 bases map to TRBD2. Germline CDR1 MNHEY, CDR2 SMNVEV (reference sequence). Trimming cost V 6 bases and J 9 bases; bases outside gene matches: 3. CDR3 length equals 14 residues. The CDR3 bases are TGTGCCAGCAGGGGACTAGCGGGGGGCATTGAGCAGTTCTTC. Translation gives CASRGLAGGIEQFF.

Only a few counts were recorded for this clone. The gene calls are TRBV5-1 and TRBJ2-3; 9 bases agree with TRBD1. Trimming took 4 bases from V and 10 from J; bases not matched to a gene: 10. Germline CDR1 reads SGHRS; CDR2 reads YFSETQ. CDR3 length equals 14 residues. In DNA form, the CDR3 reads TGCGCCAGCAGCGGGACAGGGCGGCCTAATTCGCAGTATTTT. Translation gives CASSGTGRPNSQYF.

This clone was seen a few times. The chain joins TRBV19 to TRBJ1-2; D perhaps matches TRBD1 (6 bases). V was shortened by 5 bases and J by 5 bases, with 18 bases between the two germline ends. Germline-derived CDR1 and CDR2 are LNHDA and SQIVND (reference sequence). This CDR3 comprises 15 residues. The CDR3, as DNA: TGTGCCAGTAGTCAAGGACAGAGGGGACCTTATGGCTACACCTTC. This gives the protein CASSQGQRGPYGYTF.

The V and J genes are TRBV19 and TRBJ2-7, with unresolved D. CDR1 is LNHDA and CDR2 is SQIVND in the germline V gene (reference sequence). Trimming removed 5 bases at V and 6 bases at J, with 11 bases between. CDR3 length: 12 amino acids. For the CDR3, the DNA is TGTGCCAGTAGTCACCCCGGGCGCGAGCAGTACTTC. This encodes CASSHPGREQYF.

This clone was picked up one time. CDR3 DNA: TGTGCCAGCAGCTCCGGGACAGGGGTAGTGGGGACCCAGTACTTC. Amino acids: CASSSGTGVVGTQYF. J is TRBJ2-5 and V is TRBV5-4; 10 bases fit TRBD1. Germline CDR1 reads SGHNT; CDR2 reads YYREEE (reference sequence). J gave up 7 bases and V 3 bases, and 9 bases lay outside the gene matches. This CDR3 has 15 residues.

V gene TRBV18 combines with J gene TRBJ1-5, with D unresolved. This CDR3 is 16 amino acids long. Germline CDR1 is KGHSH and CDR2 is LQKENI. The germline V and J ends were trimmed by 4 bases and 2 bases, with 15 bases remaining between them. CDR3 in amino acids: CASSLVLAGGNQPQHF. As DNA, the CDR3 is TGTGCCAGCTCACTTGTCCTGGCAGGAGGCAATCAGCCCCAGCATTTT.

CDR3 in DNA: TGTGCCATCAGGGAGACCGGGACAGCGAACACTGAAGCTTTCTTT. Residues: CAIRETGTANTEAFF. The J gene is TRBJ1-1, the V gene TRBV10-3; 7 bases are shared with TRBD1. Germline CDR1 and CDR2: ENHRY and SYGVKD. This CDR3 has 15 amino acids. Losses at the gene ends were 6 bases for V and 1 base for J; bases not matched to a gene: 8.